Detailed here is one TCR beta chain. Its antigen is unidentified. This sample is drawn from a study of cytomegalovirus exposure and HLA in healthy donors. The PCR made use of 60 Vbeta and 13 Jbeta primers. Only in-frame clones appear in the TCRdb table, and some are missing; sequencing was by immunoSEQ multiplex PCR. The profile covers about 180,000 clones, with about 80% appearing a single time and roughly 1.4% taken by the ten largest. Trimming took 4 bases from V and 0 from J; bases not matched to a gene: 10. The CDR3 sequence is 17 residues long. Germline assignment: CDR1 SGHRS and CDR2 YFSETQ. The study's findings and limits: Diagnosis of cytomegalovirus status made by the classifier reportedly showed high specificity and sensitivity. A later analysis found common viral pathogens apparently linked to several of the most significant clusters. Being productive about 87% or about 30% of the time was typical of most TCR beta V segments in an earlier analysis. An analysis was carried out at a later point. It showed that HLA-associated TCR beta chains were more clonally expanded than equally common non-associated chains.

This clonotype originated in a woman aged 30 to 39 in good health and CMV-seropositive. Sequenced input: PBMCs. This chain links TRBV5-1 with TRBJ2-7, with TRBD1 matching 10 bases. The CDR3 loop is CASSPTPDRGDSYEQYF. CDR3 DNA sequence: TGCGCCAGCAGCCCCACTCCGGACAGGGGGGACTCCTACGAGCAGTACTTC.